These T cell receptor beta chains were read from a single sample in a study of blood T cell repertoires in COVID-19. TCRdb keeps only in-frame clones here, not all; method: immunoSEQ multiplex PCR. The top ten clones hold about 1.3% of a sample with roughly 220,000 clones, about four fifths of them seen once. Sequences were obtained from PBMCs or T cells enriched from blood (not recorded which). Receptors originate from a woman aged 35 to 49 with acute COVID-19. Both conserved end residues are part of each CDR3. Fields, in order: D gene, V gene, clone size, J gene, CDR3 protein, CDR3 DNA. D genes are given only for firm matches. Clone size appears in some rows only: once, few, many, or a class for an expanded clone.

D gene: -
V gene: TRBV18
clone size: -
J gene: TRBJ2-3
CDR3 protein: CASSPSARRATDTQYF
CDR3 DNA: TGTGCCAGCTCACCATCCGCTAGGAGGGCCACAGATACGCAGTATTTT

D gene: -
V gene: TRBV30
clone size: -
J gene: TRBJ2-7
CDR3 protein: CAWSGSAGSYEQYF
CDR3 DNA: TGTGCCTGGAGTGGGAGCGCGGGTTCCTACGAGCAGTACTTC

D gene: TRBD1
V gene: TRBV2
clone size: -
J gene: TRBJ1-2
CDR3 protein: CASGTGHYGYTF
CDR3 DNA: TGTGCCAGCGGGACAGGCCACTATGGCTACACCTTC

D gene: -
V gene: TRBV24-1
clone size: -
J gene: TRBJ1-5
CDR3 protein: CATSAGSSNQPQHF
CDR3 DNA: TGTGCCACCAGTGCGGGTTCTAGCAATCAGCCCCAGCATTTT

D gene: TRBD1
V gene: TRBV12-5
clone size: -
J gene: TRBJ1-6
CDR3 protein: CASGPTGEIEPLHF
CDR3 DNA: TGTGCTAGTGGCCCGACAGGGGAGATTGAACCCCTCCACTTT

D gene: -
V gene: TRBV6-5
clone size: once
J gene: TRBJ1-1
CDR3 protein: CASSPGWGGNTEAFF
CDR3 DNA: TGTGCCAGCAGTCCCGGGTGGGGGGGGAACACTGAAGCTTTCTTT

D gene: -
V gene: TRBV19
clone size: once
J gene: TRBJ1-5
CDR3 protein: CASSHQGEPNQPQHF
CDR3 DNA: TGTGCCAGTAGTCACCAAGGGGAACCTAATCAGCCCCAGCATTTT

D gene: -
V gene: TRBV3-1/TRBV3-2
clone size: -
J gene: TRBJ2-7
CDR3 protein: CASSQDVWLTYEQYF
CDR3 DNA: TGTGCCAGCAGCCAAGATGTATGGCTTACCTACGAGCAGTACTTC

D gene: TRBD1
V gene: TRBV28
clone size: -
J gene: TRBJ1-4
CDR3 protein: CASSSTGTASTNEKLFF
CDR3 DNA: TGTGCCAGCAGTAGTACCGGGACAGCTTCAACTAATGAAAAACTGTTTTTT

D gene: TRBD1
V gene: TRBV6-2/TRBV6-3
clone size: -
J gene: TRBJ2-3
CDR3 protein: CASSYSGTGGADTQYF
CDR3 DNA: TGTGCCAGCAGTTATTCCGGGACAGGGGGCGCGGATACGCAGTATTTT

D gene: -
V gene: TRBV6-5
clone size: -
J gene: TRBJ2-7
CDR3 protein: CASSYLLGGEQYF
CDR3 DNA: TGTGCCAGCAGTTACCTCCTAGGTGGCGAGCAGTACTTC

D gene: -
V gene: TRBV7-8
clone size: -
J gene: TRBJ1-2
CDR3 protein: CASSLGERPNYGYTF
CDR3 DNA: TGTGCCAGCAGCTTAGGAGAGCGTCCTAACTATGGCTACACCTTC

D gene: TRBD2
V gene: TRBV5-1
clone size: -
J gene: TRBJ2-3
CDR3 protein: CASSLGLSGVTDTQYF
CDR3 DNA: TGCGCCAGCAGCTTGGGGCTTAGCGGGGTCACAGATACGCAGTATTTT

D gene: TRBD2
V gene: TRBV29-1
clone size: -
J gene: TRBJ2-1
CDR3 protein: CSVAKLAGNEQFF
CDR3 DNA: TGCAGCGTTGCAAAACTAGCGGGCAATGAGCAGTTCTTC

D gene: TRBD2
V gene: TRBV5-5
clone size: few
J gene: TRBJ2-1
CDR3 protein: CASSPRLAGGPFDEQFF
CDR3 DNA: TGTGCCAGCAGCCCAAGACTAGCGGGGGGCCCCTTCGATGAGCAGTTCTTC

D gene: TRBD2
V gene: TRBV27
clone size: -
J gene: TRBJ2-1
CDR3 protein: CATGTSGINEQFF
CDR3 DNA: TGTGCTACGGGGACTAGCGGGATAAATGAGCAGTTCTTC

D gene: -
V gene: TRBV19
clone size: once
J gene: TRBJ2-3
CDR3 protein: CASSGLHTQYF
CDR3 DNA: TGTGCCAGTAGTGGCTTGCATACGCAGTATTTT

D gene: -
V gene: TRBV4-3
clone size: few
J gene: TRBJ2-5
CDR3 protein: CASSQDEGSGTQYF
CDR3 DNA: TGCGCCAGCAGCCAAGATGAGGGTTCAGGGACCCAGTACTTC

D gene: -
V gene: TRBV28
clone size: -
J gene: TRBJ2-1
CDR3 protein: CASTLTGRGYNEQFF
CDR3 DNA: TGTGCCAGCACCCTCACCGGGCGGGGTTACAATGAGCAGTTCTTC

D gene: -
V gene: TRBV21-1
clone size: -
J gene: TRBJ1-5
CDR3 protein: CASSKVNIEARDQPQHF
CDR3 DNA: TGTGCCAGCAGCAAAGTTAATATAGAGGCCCGGGATCAGCCCCAGCATTTT

D gene: TRBD1
V gene: TRBV7-6
clone size: -
J gene: TRBJ2-7
CDR3 protein: CASSQGQGSSEQYF
CDR3 DNA: TGTGCCAGCAGCCAAGGACAGGGTTCAAGCGAGCAGTACTTC

D gene: TRBD1
V gene: TRBV11-2
clone size: -
J gene: TRBJ1-1
CDR3 protein: CASSLWTGMNTEAFF
CDR3 DNA: TGTGCCAGCAGCCTATGGACAGGGATGAACACTGAAGCTTTCTTT

D gene: TRBD1
V gene: TRBV6-5
clone size: -
J gene: TRBJ1-1
CDR3 protein: CASRTRDRYDEAFF
CDR3 DNA: TGTGCCAGCAGGACCCGGGACAGGTACGATGAAGCTTTCTTT

D gene: TRBD1
V gene: TRBV5-6
clone size: -
J gene: TRBJ1-2
CDR3 protein: CASRKGQGNYGYTF
CDR3 DNA: TGTGCCAGCAGAAAGGGACAGGGGAACTATGGCTACACCTTC

D gene: -
V gene: TRBV18
clone size: once
J gene: TRBJ1-1
CDR3 protein: CASSPRATSFSTEAFF
CDR3 DNA: TGTGCCAGCTCACCACGGGCCACCTCGTTTAGCACTGAAGCTTTCTTT

D gene: TRBD1
V gene: TRBV5-4
clone size: -
J gene: TRBJ1-2
CDR3 protein: CASSSWTGARGGYTF
CDR3 DNA: TGTGCCAGCAGCTCATGGACAGGGGCGCGAGGCGGCTACACCTTC

D gene: TRBD2
V gene: TRBV2
clone size: -
J gene: TRBJ2-7
CDR3 protein: CASSDRSGGPYEQYF
CDR3 DNA: TGTGCCAGCAGTGATAGAAGCGGGGGCCCCTACGAGCAGTACTTC

D gene: TRBD1
V gene: TRBV6-6
clone size: -
J gene: TRBJ2-7
CDR3 protein: CASTDRTGRGSYEQYF
CDR3 DNA: TGTGCCAGCACCGATCGGACAGGGCGAGGGTCTTACGAGCAGTACTTC